This section outlines one T cell receptor beta chain sequence together with its context. Germline lookup yields CDR1 LGHNA and CDR2 YNFKEQ. CDR3 length: 14 amino acids. V gave up 4 bases and J gave up 2 bases, with 11 bases separating them. This table comes from immunoSEQ multiplex PCR, and its TCRdb copy is limited to in-frame clones, with some not included. Among approximately 400,000 clones listed, about 89% were seen once. Grouping used clinical history reported by participants in a survey and questionnaire. Donors in Cohort 3 counted as recovered after two negative PCRs, clearance, or symptom resolution. The entry originates in a study of blood T cell repertoires in COVID-19.

The TCR sequence derives from a young man who had recovered from COVID-19. The chain links TRBV4-2 to TRBJ2-5; the D gene is possibly TRBD1 (6 bases). Material for sequencing was PBMCs or T cells enriched from blood (not recorded which). CDR3 in amino acids: CASSPQGLQETQYF. CDR3 DNA: TGTGCCAGCAGCCCACAGGGCCTTCAAGAGACCCAGTACTTC.